This passage covers 8 T cell receptor beta chains from one sample sequenced in a study of OX40 agonist ivuxolimab in advanced cancers. Assay: immunoSEQ multiplex PCR; the TCRdb copy retains only in-frame clones and omits some. The sample lists roughly 56,000 clones, 70% to 90% occurring once. The material was CD4+ or CD8+ T cells sorted from blood, obtained in a trial of the OX40 agonist ivuxolimab. These TCRs come from an adult with an advanced solid tumor such as melanoma, head and neck, liver or kidney cancer.

The chain employs TRBV7-2 and TRBJ2-1; D is possibly TRBD1 (6 bases). Trimming took 4 bases from V and 9 from J, leaving 16 bases between them. Germline CDR1 SGHTA, CDR2 FQGNSA. CDR3 length equals 14 residues. The CDR3 is CASSSQTGSGEQFF. CDR3 sequence (DNA): TGTGCCAGCAGCTCTCAGACAGGATCGGGTGAGCAGTTCTTC. Complete variable domain (other parts from reference TRBV7-2 and TRBJ2-1): GAGVSQSPSNKVTEKGKDVELRCDPISGHTALYWYRQSLGQGLEFLIYFQGNSAPDKSGLPSDRFSAERTGGSVSTLTIQRTQQEDSAVYLCASSSQTGSGEQFFGPGTRLTVL.

This clone came up once. CDR3 in DNA: TGTGCCAGCAGCTTACCCCGGAGTCGAGCGGGGGCCAACGTCCTGACTTTC. Amino acid sequence: CASSLPRSRAGANVLTF. The rearrangement uses TRBV11-2 and TRBJ2-6; no clear D. The V end lost 2 bases, the J end lost 4 bases, and 15 bases lay between the germline ends. The germline CDR1 and CDR2 sequences are SGHAT and FQNNGV. This CDR3 comprises 17 residues.

The V call is TRBV30, the J call TRBJ1-2; 9 positions match TRBD1. Per germline, CDR1 GTSNPN and CDR2 SVGIG (reference sequence). V lost 2 bases to trimming and J lost 4 bases; unmatched junction nucleotides: 8. CDR3 length equals 15 residues. CDR3 amino acids: CAWSFDRGNPYGYTF. CDR3 coding DNA: TGTGCCTGGAGTTTCGACAGGGGGAACCCCTATGGCTACACCTTC.

J is TRBJ1-2 and V is TRBV30; D call uncertain. Germline V gene lookup returns CDR1 GTSNPN and CDR2 SVGIG (reference sequence). V lost 4 bases and J 5 bases, leaving 14 bases between the germline ends. This CDR3 spans 13 amino acids. CDR3 sequence (DNA): TGTGCCTGGACAGGTTTCCCTGGTTATGGCTACACCTTC. Its protein is CAWTGFPGYGYTF.

The genes are TRBV5-1 and TRBJ2-3; possibly TRBD1 for D (6 bases). The CDR3 covers 18 residues. Germline V gene lookup returns CDR1 SGHRS and CDR2 YFSETQ. V lost 3 bases and J 4 bases, leaving 24 bases between the germline ends. The DNA of the CDR3 is TGCGCCAGCAGCTCCAAGTTGAATTTGCCAGGGGTCGCAGATACGCAGTATTTT. Translation gives CASSSKLNLPGVADTQYF.

V gene TRBV19 combines with J gene TRBJ1-5; a weak D match, TRBD1 (5 bases). Germline CDR1 reads LNHDA; CDR2 reads SQIVND (reference sequence). The CDR3 covers 14 residues. Trimming stripped 5 bases from V and 4 bases from J, with 12 bases between. The CDR3 sequence: CASSLTAMNQPQHF. The CDR3 DNA sequence: TGTGCCAGTAGTTTGACAGCTATGAATCAGCCCCAGCATTTT.

V gene TRBV11-2 combines with J gene TRBJ2-1; TRBD2 matches 7 bases. The CDR3 has 15 amino acids. V lost 4 bases, J lost 5 bases, and 8 bases stayed unmatched. Germline V gene data show CDR1 as SGHAT and CDR2 as FQNNGV. CDR3 nucleotide sequence: TGTGCCAGCAGCTCAGACGGTCTAGCGGACAATGAGCAGTTCTTC. Amino acid sequence: CASSSDGLADNEQFF.

The chain couples TRBV20-1 to TRBJ2-7; 8 bases align to TRBD1. Germline trimming cut 4 bases from V and 9 bases from J; bases unmatched to any gene: 5. This CDR3 has 11 amino acids. Germline CDR1 and CDR2: DFQATT and SNEGSKA (reference sequence). CDR3 in DNA: TGCAGTGCTACACAGGGGGAAGCGCAGTACTTC. Residues: CSATQGEAQYF.